This T cell receptor (beta chain) was recorded in a study of PD-1 blockade in classical Hodgkin lymphoma. About the study: Once every 2 weeks, patients received intravenous nivolumab at 3 mg/kg.

Study-level findings and limits: Patients excluded were those beginning nivolumab under 1 year after ASCT.

Time point reported: cycle 4 day 1 (C4D1), after about 6 weeks of nivolumab. Every patient experienced relapse after autologous stem cell transplantation, and brentuximab vedotin exposure varied. Each best response was a complete response, a partial response or progressive disease. Assay used: immunoSEQ multiplex PCR; TCRdb lists only in-frame clones, some missing. The sample lists over 9,500 clones; roughly 85% were seen once. A few counts support this clone. The antigen remains undetermined. The origin of this receptor is a human donor with classical Hodgkin lymphoma. Sequenced material: peripheral blood mononuclear cells (PBMCs), taken before the fourth cycle of nivolumab.

The CDR3 reads CASSLTRDRASTDTQYF. The CDR3 DNA reads TGTGCCAGCAGCTTGACACGGGACAGGGCTAGCACAGATACGCAGTATTTT. The rearrangement uses TRBV5-8 and TRBJ2-3; 9 bases agree with TRBD1. Germline trimming cut 1 base from V and 0 bases from J; bases unmatched to any gene: 6. The germline V gene encodes CDR1 SGHTS and CDR2 YDEGEE. The CDR3 totals 17 residues.